This T cell receptor (beta chain) appears in the sequencing data of a study of control samples from healthy donors and cancer patients. This table comes from immunoSEQ multiplex PCR, and its TCRdb copy is limited to in-frame clones, with some not included. The sample consists of about 30,000 clones, 91% of them appearing once. V lost 5 bases and J lost 3; bases outside the gene matches: 5. The CDR3 has 15 residues. Germline CDR1 LGHNA, CDR2 YSLEER. The V and J genes are TRBV4-3 and TRBJ2-3; 10 positions agree with TRBD2. This TCR derives from a man in his fifties or sixties with lung cancer. Sequencing input: PBMCs. The CDR3 DNA follows: TGCGCCAGCAGCTTCCTAGCGGGGGAAACAGATACGCAGTATTTT. Translated, it gives CASSFLAGETDTQYF.